This record concerns one T cell receptor beta chain sequence. Its specificity is not known. TCRdb's table, derived via immunoSEQ multiplex PCR, lists solely in-frame clones and lacks some. Found here are 250,000 to 350,000 clones, approximately 88% of them singletons; the top ten hold roughly 0.96%. The data originate from a study of cytomegalovirus exposure and HLA in healthy donors. General observations from the study: Three chains linked to CMV were shown in vitro to be specific for CMV antigens. The study found most TCR sequences rare, yet found some public TCRs in many donors. Cytomegalovirus association was listed for about 170 TCR beta chains. It was reported that the classifier diagnosed cytomegalovirus status with high specificity and sensitivity in both the original and validation cohorts.

V shed 5 bases, J shed 2 bases, and the junction held 6 bases outside the gene matches. CDR3 size: 15 residues. Looked up from germline, CDR1 is SNHLY and CDR2 is FYNNEI. The TCR originated in a man aged 25-40 years in good health and CMV-seronegative. The chain couples TRBV2 to TRBJ2-3; 8 positions agree with TRBD2. Sequences were obtained from PBMCs. CDR3 nucleotides: TGTGCCAGCAGTCGGCTAGCGGGCTCCACAGATACGCAGTATTTT. Amino acids: CASSRLAGSTDTQYF.